Following are 15 T cell receptor beta chains from one sample sequenced in a study of vaccination and CD4 T cells after COVID-19. Cultured CD4+ T-cell DNA underwent Oncomine TCR Beta short-read sequencing. TCRdb re-called the PCR reads with MiXCR, one entry per CDR3 protein. The profile shows about 13,000 distinct CDR3 sequences, about 25% of them singletons. The treatment here: roughly nine-day PBMC culture with coronavirus spike peptide pools or control peptides (ViraFEST assay). These receptors lack a known antigen. The source was CD4+ T cells from blood, cultured in vitro, collected before SARS-CoV-2 vaccination. All receptors derive from a human donor who received a COVID-19 vaccine.

This clonotype was found a few times. The rearrangement uses TRBV7-9 and TRBJ2-3, with 7 bases identical to TRBD2. Germline CDR1 and CDR2: SEHNR and FQNEAQ (reference sequence). The J segment lost 2 bases and the V segment lost 6 bases, leaving 14 bases of the junction unmatched. This CDR3 comprises 17 residues. The CDR3 DNA reads TGTGCCAGCAGTTCCCGTCCGAGCGGGGACCCCACAGATACGCAGTATTTT. Translated: CASSSRPSGDPTDTQYF.

The genes are TRBV2 and TRBJ2-3; 7 nucleotides align to TRBD1. There are 14 residues in the CDR3. In germline, CDR1 is SNHLY, CDR2 FYNNEI. V lost 8 bases to trimming and J lost 2 bases; unmatched junction nucleotides: 7. In DNA, the CDR3 is TGTGCCAGCTTCCGGGACAGTAACACAGATACGCAGTATTTT. Translating gives CASFRDSNTDTQYF. The complete variable domain, with remaining parts taken from reference TRBV2 and TRBJ2-3, reads EPEVTQTPSHQVTQMGQEVILRCVPISNHLYFYWYRQILGQKVEFLVSFYNNEISEKSEIFDDQFSVERPDGSNFTLKIRSTKLEDSAMYFCASFRDSNTDTQYFGPGTRLTVL.

The chain combines TRBV10-1 with TRBJ1-2, with TRBD1 matching 9 bases. The germline CDR1 and CDR2 sequences are WNHNN and SYGVQD (reference sequence). This CDR3 is 12 amino acids long. With V trimmed by 8 bases and J by 12 bases, 10 bases remained unmatched. CDR3 nucleotide sequence: TGCGCCAGCGGCCAAGGACAGGGGCCGGACACCTTC. Protein: CASGQGQGPDTF.

In this sample, this clonotype turned up a few times. V usage is TRBV7-2 and J usage is TRBJ1-4, with a weak D call TRBD1 (5 bases). The CDR3 contains 17 residues. Germline CDR1 and CDR2: SGHTA and FQGNSA. V was cut by 2 bases and J by 3 bases, with 16 bases left in between. The CDR3 region has the DNA TGTGCCAGCAGCTTACCTCAGAAGGGGACGGCTAATGAAAAACTGTTTTTT. It codes for CASSLPQKGTANEKLFF.

This chain links TRBV6-4 with TRBJ2-7; 9 bases are shared with TRBD1. The germline V gene encodes CDR1 MRHNA and CDR2 SNTAGT. This CDR3 has 15 amino acids. Trimming at V came to 0 bases and at J to 2 bases, leaving 2 bases not matched to a gene. The CDR3 reads CASSDSTGGPYEQYF. CDR3 DNA: TGTGCCAGCAGTGACTCGACAGGGGGGCCCTACGAGCAGTACTTC.

This clonotype was observed a few times. The chain employs TRBV29-1 and TRBJ1-1; D is unclear. Trimming took 7 bases from V and 3 from J, leaving 18 bases between them. This CDR3 is built from 14 residues. Germline lookup yields CDR1 SQVTM and CDR2 ANQGSEA. CDR3 region: CSAIKAEADTEAFF. In DNA form, the CDR3 reads TGCAGCGCAATTAAGGCCGAGGCGGACACTGAAGCTTTCTTT.

V and J are TRBV5-4 and TRBJ1-4, with 9 bases that match TRBD1. CDR1 and CDR2 (germline): SGHNT, YYREEE (reference sequence). Trimming removed 4 bases from V and 8 bases from J; junction bases left unmatched: 9. CDR3 length: 15 residues. The CDR3 DNA sequence: TGTGCCAGCAGCCTCAACAGGGGGCTAGGAGAAAAACTGTTTTTT. Translated, it gives CASSLNRGLGEKLFF.

V and J are TRBV10-2 and TRBJ2-5; TRBD2 aligns across 9 bases. The germline V gene encodes CDR1 WSHSY and CDR2 SAAADI. The CDR3 contains 17 residues. V lost 4 bases, J lost 1 base, and 10 bases stayed unmatched. The CDR3 loop reads CASSGTLAGAFQETQYF. The CDR3 nucleotides read TGCGCCAGCAGTGGTACTTTAGCGGGGGCCTTCCAAGAGACCCAGTACTTC.

This clonotype was seen a few times. The chain employs TRBV11-2 and TRBJ2-3, with a weak D call TRBD2 (6 bases). Trimming stripped 5 bases from V and 6 bases from J, with 18 bases between. The length of the CDR3 is 15 residues. Germline values: CDR1 SGHAT, CDR2 FQNNGV. The CDR3 DNA reads TGTGCCAGCAGCCCGACGGCGACTAGATCGGATACGCAGTATTTT. Translation gives CASSPTATRSDTQYF.

This clonotype was counted only a few times. V usage is TRBV27 and J usage is TRBJ2-5, with D tentatively TRBD1 or TRBD2 (5 bases each). Trimming stripped 3 bases from V and 7 bases from J, with 9 bases between. CDR1 and CDR2 from the germline V gene are MNHEY and SMNVEV (reference sequence). The CDR3 sequence is 12 residues long. The CDR3 loop reads CASSFKRGTQYF. CDR3 sequence (DNA): TGTGCCAGCAGTTTCAAGAGGGGGACCCAGTACTTC.

V is TRBV20-1 and J is TRBJ1-6; D is ambiguous. This CDR3 spans 12 amino acids. Trimming pared 0 bases from V and 9 bases from J, leaving 6 bases between. Germline-derived CDR1 and CDR2 are DFQATT and SNEGSKA (reference sequence). This chain's CDR3 is CSARDIGSPLHF. CDR3 DNA: TGCAGTGCTAGAGATATCGGTTCACCCCTCCACTTT.

This chain joins TRBV11-3 and TRBJ2-7; 8 bases line up with TRBD1. Germline lookup yields CDR1 SGHNT and CDR2 YENEEA. The V segment lost 5 bases and the J segment 4 bases; nucleotides outside the gene matches: 13. The CDR3 runs 16 residues. In nucleotides, the CDR3 is TGTGCCAGCAGCGTGGACAGGGAGGTTCCCCTATACGAGCAGTACTTC. Translation gives CASSVDREVPLYEQYF. Full variable domain (rest looked up from reference TRBV11-3 and TRBJ2-7): EAGVVQSPRYKIIEKKQPVAFWCNPISGHNTLYWYLQNLGQGPELLIRYENEEAVDDSQLPKDRFSAERLKGVDSTLKIQPAELGDSAVYLCASSVDREVPLYEQYFGPGTRLTVT.

CDR3 DNA sequence: TGTGCCAGCAGCTCGTGGACAGGGCGCAACTATGGCTACACCTTC. This gives the protein CASSSWTGRNYGYTF. The J gene is TRBJ1-2, the V gene TRBV5-6; 8 nucleotides match TRBD1. The CDR3 runs to 15 residues. Germline CDR1 reads SGHDT; CDR2 reads YYEEEE. Losses at the gene ends were 3 bases for V and 2 bases for J; bases not matched to a gene: 6.

This clonotype was detected a few times. The gene calls are TRBV5-1 and TRBJ1-6; D call uncertain. The germline CDR1 and CDR2 sequences are SGHRS and YFSETQ. V was shortened by 5 bases and J by 0 bases, with 3 bases between the two germline ends. CDR3 length: 13 amino acids. The CDR3 coding sequence is TGCGCCAGCAGTAGCTCCTATAATTCACCCCTCCACTTT. Translation: CASSSSYNSPLHF.

This chain connects TRBV4-2 to TRBJ1-3; 7 bases align to TRBD1. This CDR3 region has 17 residues. Germline V gene data show CDR1 as LGHNA and CDR2 as YNFKEQ. After removal of 0 bases from V and 2 bases from J, the junction contained 7 bases not matched to a gene. This CDR3 is CASSQDAQGKTGNTIYF. The CDR3 coding sequence is TGTGCCAGCAGCCAAGACGCACAGGGGAAGACTGGAAACACCATATATTTT.